The TCR beta chain under discussion was sequenced for a study of blood T cell repertoires in COVID-19 (dated by TCRdb to the early 2020s). Regarding the complete study: Collaborator samples came from the United States, Italy and Spain and covered acute and convalescent phases of COVID-19. A freely available public database, intended as a resource for researchers studying the immune response to SARS-CoV-2, is where the repertoires were released. Where HLA class I and class II types were available, the types were taken from metadata supplied by the sample provider, not from assay-based typing. Nearly every sample came with metadata listing a de-identified subject ID, COVID-19 status, age in years and sex. The prospective study material was composed of cDNA or gDNA derived from T cells, B-cell-depleted T cells, or PBMCs. The dataset comprised deeply sampled blood TCRbeta repertoires from subjects exposed to, actively infected with, or recovered from COVID-19. Samples came from the ongoing ImmuneRACE study (first 160 participants) plus 1,254 subjects from 6 global collaborators. Summary of the overall study and its limitations: The quantity of clinical and demographic metadata differed by source and by participant and was supplied without curation.

A note on this clone: Its recognized antigen is unknown. No base-level quality is on record; no much larger clone is a single base apart.

One collaborating source in Seattle enrolled patients while the patients were actively infected and followed the patients over time throughout the course of disease. Whole blood was collected in K2EDTA tubes by collaborating institutions according to the institutions' own protocols. For TCRbeta analysis, collaborator samples were shipped as frozen whole blood, as isolated PBMCs, or as DNA extracted from either sample type. TCRbeta CDR3 regions were amplified from genomic DNA using the immunoSEQ Assay, a bias-controlled multiplex PCR. The source study handled its data this way. Within the assay, amplification of reference gene primers was used to estimate how many nucleated cells each sample contained. To quantify the absolute abundance of each unique TCRbeta CDR3 rearrangement, sequence reads were collapsed and filtered. For each sample, productive Simpson clonality was calculated as the square root of Simpson's diversity index across productive rearrangements. Held by TCRdb, this immuneACCESS table contains in-frame sequences only and omits some clones. Under half of the omission traces to an unresolved V gene where checked; the cause of the rest is unknown. V, J and clone size derive from that table, while D and trimming were established from the DNA sequence. This sample is represented by about 150,000 clones; roughly 84% of them were singletons. Clones ranked in the top ten supply 8.9% of the sample.

V trim: 3 bases; J trim: 7 bases; unmatched bases: 4. As encoded in the germline V gene, CDR1 is SGHDT while CDR2 is YYEEEE. Measured from the cysteine to the phenylalanine, the CDR3 is 15 residues long. The kept DNA is CDR3 alone, 45 bases in frame from the first base. The rearranged segments are TRBV5-6 and TRBJ1-6, with 10 bases in between that match TRBD1. The sample taken for sequencing was peripheral blood. This receptor was taken from a man in his thirties or forties with COVID-19, enrolled during active disease. The CDR3 here reads CASSWGQGWNSPLHF. The DNA is TGTGCCAGCAGCTGGGGACAGGGGTGGAATTCACCCCTCCACTTT.